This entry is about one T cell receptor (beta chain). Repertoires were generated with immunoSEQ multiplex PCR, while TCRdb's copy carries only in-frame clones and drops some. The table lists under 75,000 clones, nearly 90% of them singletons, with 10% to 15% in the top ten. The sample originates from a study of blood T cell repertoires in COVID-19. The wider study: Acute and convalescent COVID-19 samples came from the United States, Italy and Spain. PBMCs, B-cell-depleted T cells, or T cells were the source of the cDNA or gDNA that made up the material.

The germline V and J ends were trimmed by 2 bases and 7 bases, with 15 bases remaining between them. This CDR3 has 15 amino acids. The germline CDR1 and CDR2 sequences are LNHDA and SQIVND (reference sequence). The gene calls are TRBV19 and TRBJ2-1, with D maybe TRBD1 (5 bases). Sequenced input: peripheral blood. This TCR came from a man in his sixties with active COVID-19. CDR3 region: CASSIPRGGNNEQFF. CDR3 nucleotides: TGTGCCAGTAGTATACCTAGGGGCGGTAATAATGAGCAGTTCTTC.